The 26 T cell receptor beta chains below come from one sample, sequenced in a study of cytomegalovirus exposure and HLA in healthy donors. PCR employed 60 Vbeta and 13 Jbeta primers. This table comes from immunoSEQ multiplex PCR, and its TCRdb copy is limited to in-frame clones, with some not included. This sample has about 37,000 clones; about 74% occur once, and the top ten carry 6.3%. Sequenced sample: PBMCs. These TCRs come from a man aged 25 to 40 in good health and CMV-seronegative.

The V and J genes are TRBV5-5 and TRBJ1-4; 10 bases match TRBD1. Germline V lookup: CDR1 SGHKS, CDR2 YYEKEE (reference sequence). After removal of 0 bases from V and 8 bases from J, the junction contained 4 bases not matched to a gene. This CDR3 has 15 residues. This CDR3 is CASSLGDRGGEKLFF. The CDR3 DNA follows: TGTGCCAGCAGCTTGGGGGACAGGGGAGGCGAAAAACTGTTTTTT.

The CDR3 loop is CASSPITSGSIYEQYF. CDR3 DNA: TGTGCCAGCAGCCCAATTACTAGCGGGAGTATCTACGAGCAGTACTTC. This rearrangement joins TRBV6-6 to TRBJ2-7; 11 bases fit TRBD2. Germline lookup yields CDR1 MNHNY and CDR2 SVGAGI (reference sequence). J was trimmed by 3 bases and V by 6 bases; bases with no gene match: 10. There are 16 residues in the CDR3.

V gene TRBV5-1 combines with J gene TRBJ2-7, with TRBD2 identical over 7 bases. This CDR3 has 14 residues. Trimming at V came to 2 bases and at J to 2 bases, leaving 4 bases not matched to a gene. CDR1 is SGHRS, CDR2 YFSETQ, per germline. CDR3 residues: CASSLSGTAYEQYF. CDR3 in DNA: TGCGCCAGCAGCTTAAGCGGGACGGCCTACGAGCAGTACTTC.

V gene TRBV6-4 combines with J gene TRBJ2-1; 9 bases fit TRBD1. The CDR3 contains 16 residues. The germline CDR1 and CDR2 sequences are MRHNA and SNTAGT. V shed 5 bases and J 6 bases; nucleotides not matched to a gene: 11. CDR3 region: CASSPTGTGSRNEQFF. The CDR3 DNA is TGTGCCAGCAGTCCAACCGGGACAGGGAGCCGCAATGAGCAGTTCTTC.

The CDR3 spells CASSLTAGTDTQYF. The CDR3 DNA is TGTGCCAGCAGCTTAACGGCGGGCACAGATACGCAGTATTTT. The chain employs TRBV7-3 and TRBJ2-3; D is ambiguous. Trimming left V 0 bases short and J 1 base short, with 5 bases between. There are 14 residues in the CDR3. Germline CDR1 reads SGHTA; CDR2 reads FQGTGA.

This clone appeared a few times. The J gene is TRBJ2-2, the V gene TRBV5-1; D gene unclear. This CDR3 is built from 11 residues. Germline V gene data show CDR1 as SGHRS and CDR2 as YFSETQ. Trimming took 5 bases from V and 5 from J, leaving 4 bases between them. CDR3 region: CASRLTGELFF. CDR3 nucleotide sequence: TGCGCCAGCAGACTTACCGGGGAGCTGTTTTTT. Full variable domain (rest looked up from reference TRBV5-1 and TRBJ2-2): KAGVTQTPRYLIKTRGQQVTLSCSPISGHRSVSWYQQTPGQGLQFLFEYFSETQRNKGNFPGRFSGRQFSNSRSEMNVSTLELGDSALYLCASRLTGELFFGEGSRLTVL.

In this sample, this clone turned up a few times. J is TRBJ2-7 and V is TRBV4-1; 8 bases match TRBD1. The V gene's germline CDR1 is MGHRA and CDR2 YSYEKL. The CDR3 extends over 15 amino acids. Trimming took 6 bases from V and 3 from J; bases not matched to a gene: 10. The CDR3 DNA is TGCGCCAGCAGTCAACAGGGGGTCTCCAACTACGAGCAGTACTTC. This sequence encodes CASSQQGVSNYEQYF.

In this sample, this clone turned up a few times. V usage is TRBV6-6 and J usage is TRBJ2-2; TRBD2 aligns across 10 bases. Germline CDR1 reads MNHNY; CDR2 reads SVGAGI (reference sequence). The CDR3 loop spans 15 amino acids. The V segment lost 7 bases and the J segment 6 bases; nucleotides outside the gene matches: 8. The CDR3 DNA sequence: TGTGCCAGCACCCCTAGCGGGAGATGGGCCGGGGAGCTGTTTTTT. Translating gives CASTPSGRWAGELFF.

This chain links TRBV2 with TRBJ1-1; D gene unclear. The CDR3 has 15 residues. The V gene's germline CDR1 is SNHLY and CDR2 FYNNEI. V lost 4 bases and J lost 1, with 13 bases in between. The CDR3: CASSGRGGGNTEAFF. The DNA for the CDR3 is TGTGCCAGCAGTGGGCGAGGAGGAGGGAACACTGAAGCTTTCTTT.

Regarding this clone: An end of the junction does not agree with germline; a read error may underlie this. The chain's CDR3 is CASSSIAGDGYPF. For the CDR3, the DNA is TGTGCCAGTAGTAGCATAGCAGGGGACGGCTACCCCTTC. The genes are TRBV19 and TRBJ1-2; possibly TRBD1 for D (6 bases). The CDR3 sequence is 13 residues long. Germline V CDR1 and CDR2: LNHDA, SQIVND (reference sequence).

The chain links TRBV5-1 to TRBJ2-5; 7 positions agree with TRBD1. Germline CDR1 SGHRS, CDR2 YFSETQ. V shed 4 bases and J 4 bases; nucleotides not matched to a gene: 7. The CDR3 length is 14 residues. DNA for the CDR3: TGCGCCAGCAGCCAACCGACAGGGTCAGAGACCCAGTACTTC. Encoded protein: CASSQPTGSETQYF.

The CDR3 region is CASSLTGDETQYF. CDR3 nucleotides: TGTGCCAGCAGTTTAACGGGGGACGAGACCCAGTACTTC. This chain joins TRBV27 and TRBJ2-5, with D perhaps matching TRBD2 (6 bases). Trimming took off 2 bases at V and 5 bases at J, with 9 bases between the two ends. CDR1 and CDR2 (germline): MNHEY, SMNVEV (reference sequence). CDR3 length: 13 amino acids.

This sequence joins TRBV13 and TRBJ2-3; TRBD1 agrees at 7 bases. The V gene end was trimmed by 5 bases and the J gene end by 6 bases; junction bases not matched to a gene: 2. The CDR3 has 12 residues. The germline V gene encodes CDR1 PRHDT and CDR2 FYEKMQ (reference sequence). The CDR3 bases are TGTGCCAGCAGCGAGACAGGGGATACGCAGTATTTT. Translating gives CASSETGDTQYF.

The chain links TRBV5-1 to TRBJ2-6; 7 bases map to TRBD1. Germline values: CDR1 SGHRS, CDR2 YFSETQ. The ends lost 5 bases at V and 0 bases at J; junction bases unmatched: 8. The CDR3 runs 17 residues. This chain's CDR3 is CASRQDRVHSGANVLTF. CDR3 nucleotides: TGCGCCAGCAGGCAAGACAGGGTCCACTCTGGGGCCAACGTCCTGACTTTC. Looking up the rest from reference TRBV5-1 and TRBJ2-6 gives the full variable domain: KAGVTQTPRYLIKTRGQQVTLSCSPISGHRSVSWYQQTPGQGLQFLFEYFSETQRNKGNFPGRFSGRQFSNSRSEMNVSTLELGDSALYLCASRQDRVHSGANVLTFGAGSRLTVL.

Written as DNA, the CDR3 is TGTGCCAGCAGCCAAGGGTCTGCGGGGCTTGAAAAACTGTTTTTT. This gives the protein CASSQGSAGLEKLFF. J is TRBJ1-4 and V is TRBV4-2, with D possibly TRBD1 on 5 matching bases. The CDR3 length is 15 residues. CDR1 and CDR2 (germline): LGHNA, YNFKEQ. V shed 1 base and J shed 7 bases, with 13 bases lying between them.

Remarks on this clone: At one end the junction does not follow the germline gene, possibly because of a read error. The J gene is TRBJ1-2, the V gene TRBV28; perhaps TRBD1 as D (5 bases). The CDR3 extends over 14 amino acids. Looked up from germline, CDR1 is MDHEN and CDR2 is SYDVKM. As DNA, the CDR3 is TGTGCCAGCAGTTTAGCCCCCCCCGGGGGTGGCTACCCCTTC. Residues: CASSLAPPGGGYPF.

By sample fraction, this clone is medium-sized (0.01 to 0.1%). V and J are TRBV10-1 and TRBJ2-1; 9 bases align to TRBD1. The CDR3 runs 15 residues. J was trimmed by 6 bases and V by 6 bases; bases with no gene match: 9. Per germline, CDR1 WNHNN and CDR2 SYGVQD (reference sequence). This CDR3 reads CASSSSGTGINEQFF. In DNA form, the CDR3 reads TGCGCCAGCAGCTCGTCCGGGACAGGGATCAATGAGCAGTTCTTC.

By sample share, this clone is medium-sized. CDR3 loop: CASSPPGLAGGQFF. The CDR3 nucleotides are TGCGCCAGCAGCCCCCCGGGACTAGCGGGCGGGCAGTTCTTC. This chain joins TRBV5-1 and TRBJ2-1; 12 nucleotides agree with TRBD2. The CDR3 length is 14 residues. J gave up 12 bases and V 4 bases, and 8 bases lay outside the gene matches. Germline loops: CDR1 SGHRS, CDR2 YFSETQ.

The J gene is TRBJ2-1, the V gene TRBV5-4; a weak D match, TRBD2 (6 bases). The V and J ends lost 4 bases and 1 base respectively, with 21 bases between them. This CDR3 is built from 18 residues. Germline CDR1 and CDR2: SGHNT and YYREEE (reference sequence). CDR3 sequence (DNA): TGTGCCAGCAGCCTAGTTATTCTTAGCGGCCTATCCTACAATGAGCAGTTCTTC. This codes for CASSLVILSGLSYNEQFF.

The chain joins TRBV11-2 to TRBJ2-7; 13 bases fit TRBD2. This CDR3 has 17 residues. Trimming removed 5 bases from V and 2 bases from J; junction bases left unmatched: 9. CDR1 and CDR2 from the germline V gene are SGHAT and FQNNGV. The CDR3 region has the DNA TGTGCCAGCAGCCCCCCGGGACTAGCGGGAATAACCTACGAGCAGTACTTC. Protein sequence: CASSPPGLAGITYEQYF.

This clone was observed a handful of times. V gene TRBV5-6 combines with J gene TRBJ2-5; D is perhaps TRBD2 (6 bases). The CDR3 contains 14 residues. Germline lookup yields CDR1 SGHDT and CDR2 YYEEEE. The V end was cut by 2 bases, the J end by 4 bases, with 12 bases between. The CDR3 DNA is TGTGCCAGCAGCTTAAGGGGAGGAGGAGAGACCCAGTACTTC. Its translation is CASSLRGGGETQYF.

The V call is TRBV5-1, the J call TRBJ2-2, with a tentative D call TRBD1 (6 bases). The CDR3 length is 16 residues. V was cut by 5 bases and J by 6 bases, with 20 bases left in between. Germline V gene data show CDR1 as SGHRS and CDR2 as YFSETQ. The CDR3 loop reads CASRGEYIQGSGELFF. DNA of the CDR3: TGCGCCAGCAGGGGGGAATATATACAGGGATCCGGGGAGCTGTTTTTT.

The chain joins TRBV7-2 to TRBJ1-1, with D perhaps matching TRBD1 (6 bases). Trimming cost V 2 bases and J 8 bases, with 9 bases left between them. The CDR3 runs 12 residues. Germline CDR1 is SGHTA and CDR2 is FQGNSA. CDR3 region: CASSLSRGEAFF. The CDR3 DNA sequence: TGTGCCAGCAGCTTAAGTAGGGGGGAAGCTTTCTTT.

The rearrangement uses TRBV2 and TRBJ1-5, with TRBD1 as a possible D gene (6 bases). V was shortened by 4 bases and J by 7 bases, with 17 bases between the two germline ends. Germline values: CDR1 SNHLY, CDR2 FYNNEI. CDR3 size: 15 residues. The CDR3 region is CASSAEGGIRQPQHF. DNA of the CDR3: TGTGCCAGCAGTGCAGAGGGGGGGATCAGGCAGCCCCAGCATTTT.

A remark on this clone: At one end, the junction sequence differs from germline, possibly due to a read error. The rearrangement links TRBV10-2 to TRBJ2-5; TRBD2 matches 11 bases. The V gene's germline CDR1 is WSHSY and CDR2 SAAADI. CDR3 size: 15 residues. CDR3 coding DNA: TGCGCCGGCAGAGGGACTAGCGGTCCTCAAGAGACCCAGTACTTC. Its translation is CAGRGTSGPQETQYF.

V usage is TRBV7-8 and J usage is TRBJ2-7, with 7 bases matching TRBD2. V lost 8 bases, J lost 0 bases, and 4 bases stayed unmatched. Germline V gene lookup returns CDR1 SGHVS and CDR2 FQNEAQ. This CDR3 has 13 residues. The CDR3 region has the DNA TGTGCCAGCGAAAGCGGGAACTCCTACGAGCAGTACTTC. Translating gives CASESGNSYEQYF.